The clone carrying this T cell receptor beta chain was detected once. The sample originates from a study of Ad26.COV2.S vaccination and SARS-CoV-2 variants. Overall study context: By the intramuscular route, Ad26.COV2.S was given once, or twice 56 days apart.

Per germline, CDR1 SNHLY and CDR2 FYNNEI. This CDR3 comprises 14 residues. V lost 6 bases and J lost 4; bases outside the gene matches: 5. The repertoire was sequenced with immunoSEQ multiplex PCR; TCRdb's copy has only in-frame clones and lacks some. The sample lists a few hundred thousand clones, 90% seen once, with approximately 4.3% in the top ten. The sample's treatment: some 19 received Ad26.COV2.S at low or high dose, single or two shots; roughly 5 received placebo; per-sample allocation not given. Sampling was done on day 63 after the first vaccine or placebo injection. Sequencing was performed on peripheral blood, taken in a trial of Ad26.COV2.S vaccine versus placebo. The rearrangement joins TRBV2 to TRBJ1-3, with 8 bases that match TRBD1. This sequence was found in a person aged 18-60 years who received the Ad26.COV2.S COVID-19 vaccine or a placebo. CDR3 sequence (DNA): TGTGCCAGCAGGGACAGGGACTGGGGAAACACCATATATTTT. This gives the protein CASRDRDWGNTIYF. The full variable domain, completed using reference TRBV2 and TRBJ1-3, is EPEVTQTPSHQVTQMGQEVILRCVPISNHLYFYWYRQILGQKVEFLVSFYNNEISEKSEIFDDQFSVERPDGSNFTLKIRSTKLEDSAMYFCASRDRDWGNTIYFGEGSWLTVV.